This is a list of T cell receptor beta chains from one sample in a study of blood T cell repertoires in COVID-19. Measured with immunoSEQ multiplex PCR; TCRdb has only the in-frame clones, and not every one. The sample lists some 350,000 clones; about 89% were seen once. Sequenced: peripheral blood. Receptors were obtained from a woman aged 25-40 years with COVID-19, enrolled during active disease. Both conserved end residues are part of each CDR3. Fields, in order: clone size, V gene, D gene, J gene, CDR3 DNA, CDR3 protein. A D gene is named only where the DNA matches it firmly. Clone size appears in some rows only: once, few, many, or a class for an expanded clone.

clone_size: .; v_call: TRBV19; d_call: .; j_call: TRBJ1-3; cdr3_nt: TGTGCCACCGAGGCCAGCTTTTCCTCTGGAAACACCATATATTTT; cdr3_aa: CATEASFSSGNTIYF
clone_size: .; v_call: TRBV28; d_call: TRBD2; j_call: TRBJ2-7; cdr3_nt: TGTGCCAGCAGGACTTGGGGGGGCGAGCAGTACTTC; cdr3_aa: CASRTWGGEQYF
clone_size: once; v_call: TRBV6-1; d_call: .; j_call: TRBJ1-5; cdr3_nt: TGTGCCAGCAGTGAATCGGTTCAGCCCCAGCATTTT; cdr3_aa: CASSESVQPQHF
clone_size: once; v_call: TRBV12-3/TRBV12-4; d_call: .; j_call: TRBJ2-5; cdr3_nt: TGTGCCAGCAGGGCGGGGAACCAAGAGACCCAGTACTTC; cdr3_aa: CASRAGNQETQYF
clone_size: few; v_call: TRBV4-3; d_call: .; j_call: TRBJ1-3; cdr3_nt: TGCGCCAGCAGCCAAGGGGTTGGAGGACTCGGAAACACCATATATTTT; cdr3_aa: CASSQGVGGLGNTIYF
clone_size: .; v_call: TRBV24-1; d_call: .; j_call: TRBJ1-2; cdr3_nt: TGTGCCACCAGTGATTATCAAGCCGGGTCTAACTATGGCTACACCTTC; cdr3_aa: CATSDYQAGSNYGYTF
clone_size: .; v_call: TRBV3-1/TRBV3-2; d_call: TRBD2; j_call: TRBJ2-1; cdr3_nt: TGTGCCAGCAGCCAAGTCGCGTTGTCTAGCGGGGGGGTTGAGCAGTTCTTC; cdr3_aa: CASSQVALSSGGVEQFF
clone_size: .; v_call: TRBV24-1; d_call: .; j_call: TRBJ2-1; cdr3_nt: TGTGCCACCAGTGATGGGGGGACGCAGTTCTTC; cdr3_aa: CATSDGGTQFF
clone_size: .; v_call: TRBV19; d_call: .; j_call: TRBJ1-2; cdr3_nt: TGTGCCAGTAGTATCCCCGGCAGGCTCTATGGCTACACCTTC; cdr3_aa: CASSIPGRLYGYTF
clone_size: .; v_call: TRBV7-8; d_call: TRBD1; j_call: TRBJ1-3; cdr3_nt: TGTGCCAGCAGCCGAGGGACAGGGGCAAGCACCATATATTTT; cdr3_aa: CASSRGTGASTIYF
clone_size: .; v_call: TRBV5-1; d_call: TRBD1; j_call: TRBJ1-6; cdr3_nt: TGCGCCAGCAGGGGACAGGACTCCTATAATTCACCCCTCCACTTT; cdr3_aa: CASRGQDSYNSPLHF
clone_size: .; v_call: TRBV7-2; d_call: TRBD2; j_call: TRBJ2-1; cdr3_nt: TGTGCCAGCAGCTTCCTAGCGGGGGCGGACCACAGGGATGAGCAGTTCTTC; cdr3_aa: CASSFLAGADHRDEQFF
clone_size: .; v_call: TRBV7-2; d_call: .; j_call: TRBJ1-1; cdr3_nt: TGTGCCAGCAGCTTAAATTTTTGGGAAGACGGAGGCACTGAAGCTTTCTTT; cdr3_aa: CASSLNFWEDGGTEAFF
clone_size: .; v_call: TRBV27; d_call: TRBD2; j_call: TRBJ2-2; cdr3_nt: TGTGCCAGCAGTCCCCTAGCGGGAGATCACGGGGAGCTGTTTTTT; cdr3_aa: CASSPLAGDHGELFF
clone_size: .; v_call: TRBV18; d_call: .; j_call: TRBJ1-3; cdr3_nt: TGTGCCAGCTCACCACGAACCCCCGAGTCTGGAAACACCATATATTTT; cdr3_aa: CASSPRTPESGNTIYF
clone_size: .; v_call: TRBV18; d_call: TRBD1; j_call: TRBJ2-5; cdr3_nt: TGTGCCAGCTCACTTCACAGGGGGGACGGAGAGACCCAGTACTTC; cdr3_aa: CASSLHRGDGETQYF
clone_size: .; v_call: TRBV7-2; d_call: .; j_call: TRBJ2-7; cdr3_nt: TGTGCCAGCAGCTTTGGGGTAAGGGGCTACGAGCAGTACTTC; cdr3_aa: CASSFGVRGYEQYF